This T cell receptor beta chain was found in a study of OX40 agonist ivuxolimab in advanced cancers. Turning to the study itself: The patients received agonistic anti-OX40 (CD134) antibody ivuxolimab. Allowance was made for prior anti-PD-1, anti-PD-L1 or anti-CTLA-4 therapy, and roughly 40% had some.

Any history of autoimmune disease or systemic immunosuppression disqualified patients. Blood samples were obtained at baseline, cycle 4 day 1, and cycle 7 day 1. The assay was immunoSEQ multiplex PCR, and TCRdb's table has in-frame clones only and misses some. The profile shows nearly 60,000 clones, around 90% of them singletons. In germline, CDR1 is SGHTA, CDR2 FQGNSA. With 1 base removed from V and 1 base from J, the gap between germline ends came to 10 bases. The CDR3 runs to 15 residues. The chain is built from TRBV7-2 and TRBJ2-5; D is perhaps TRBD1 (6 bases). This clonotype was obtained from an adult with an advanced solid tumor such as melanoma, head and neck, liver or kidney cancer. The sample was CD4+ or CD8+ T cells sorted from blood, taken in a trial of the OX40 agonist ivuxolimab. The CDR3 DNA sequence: TGTGCCAGCAGCTTAGTTGGGACACCCCAAGAGACCCAGTACTTC. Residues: CASSLVGTPQETQYF.